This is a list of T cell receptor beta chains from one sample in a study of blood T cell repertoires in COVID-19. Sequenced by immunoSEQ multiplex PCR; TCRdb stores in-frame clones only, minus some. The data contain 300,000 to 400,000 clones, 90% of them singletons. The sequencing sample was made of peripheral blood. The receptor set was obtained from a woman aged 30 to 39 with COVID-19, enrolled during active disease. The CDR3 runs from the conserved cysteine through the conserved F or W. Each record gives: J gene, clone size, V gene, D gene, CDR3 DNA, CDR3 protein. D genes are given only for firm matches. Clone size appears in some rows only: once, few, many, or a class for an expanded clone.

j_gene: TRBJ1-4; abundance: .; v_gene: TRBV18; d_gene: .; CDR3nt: TGTGCCAGCTCACCTTCAGGGCTGAGTGAAAAACTGTTTTTT; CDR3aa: CASSPSGLSEKLFF
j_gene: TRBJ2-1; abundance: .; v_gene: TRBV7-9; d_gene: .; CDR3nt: TGTGCCAGCAGCTTAGCGACGGGACTCCTATACAATGAGCAGTTCTTC; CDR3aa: CASSLATGLLYNEQFF
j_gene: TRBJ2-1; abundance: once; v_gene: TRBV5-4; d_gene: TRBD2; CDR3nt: TGTGCCAGCAGTGGTGGGAGGACTAGCGCTACAATGAAGCAGTTCTTC; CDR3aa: CASSGGRTSATMKQFF
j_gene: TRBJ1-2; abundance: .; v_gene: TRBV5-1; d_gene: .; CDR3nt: TGCGCCAGTCGAGAGGACATCTCCGGCTATGGCTACACCTTC; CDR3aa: CASREDISGYGYTF
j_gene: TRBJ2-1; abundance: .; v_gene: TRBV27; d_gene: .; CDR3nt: TGTGCCAGCAGTTCCTCTTTACAGGGACGGTACAATGAGCAGTTCTTC; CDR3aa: CASSSSLQGRYNEQFF
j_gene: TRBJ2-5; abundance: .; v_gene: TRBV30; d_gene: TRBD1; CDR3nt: TGTGCCTGGAGTGTGGGACAGGGGAAAGAGACCCAGTACTTC; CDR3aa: CAWSVGQGKETQYF
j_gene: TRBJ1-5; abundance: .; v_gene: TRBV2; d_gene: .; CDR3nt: TGTGCCAGCAGTGCGCAGGGGACAAGCAATCAGCCCCAGCATTTT; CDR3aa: CASSAQGTSNQPQHF
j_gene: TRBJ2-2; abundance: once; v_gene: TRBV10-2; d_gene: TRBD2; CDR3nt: TGCGCCAGCAGTCTCCTTAGCGGGAGGACCTCCGGGGAGCTGTTTTTT; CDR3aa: CASSLLSGRTSGELFF
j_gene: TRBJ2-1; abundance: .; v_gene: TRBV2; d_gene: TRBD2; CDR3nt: TGTGCCAGCAGTGAAGCCCCTAGCGGGTACTACAATGAGCAGTTCTTC; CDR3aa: CASSEAPSGYYNEQFF
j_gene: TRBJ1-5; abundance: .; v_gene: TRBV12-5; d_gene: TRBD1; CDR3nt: TGTGCTAGTGGTTTCACCACACCAGGGGGACGCAATCAGCCCCAGCATTTT; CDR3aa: CASGFTTPGGRNQPQHF
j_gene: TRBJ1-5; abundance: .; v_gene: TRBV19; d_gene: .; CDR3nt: TGTGCCAGTAACTATGGAGACAGGTCTAATCAGCCCCAGCATTTT; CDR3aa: CASNYGDRSNQPQHF
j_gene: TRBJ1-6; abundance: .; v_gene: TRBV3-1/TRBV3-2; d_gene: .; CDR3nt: TGTGCCAGCAGCCAGACGACACATTCACCCCTCCACTTT; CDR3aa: CASSQTTHSPLHF
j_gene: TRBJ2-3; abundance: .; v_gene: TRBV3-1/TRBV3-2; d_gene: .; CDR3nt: TGTGCCAGCAGCCAAGATTTAACAACGCAGTATTTT; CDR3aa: CASSQDLTTQYF
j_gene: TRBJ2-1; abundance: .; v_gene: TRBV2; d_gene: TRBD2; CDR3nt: TGTGCCAGCAGGGGGGGGGATGAGCAGTTCTTC; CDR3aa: CASRGGDEQFF
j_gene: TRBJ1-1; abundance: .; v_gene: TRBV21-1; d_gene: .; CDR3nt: TGTGCCAGCAGCAACGCAGAGGGTTTT; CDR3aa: CASSNAEGF
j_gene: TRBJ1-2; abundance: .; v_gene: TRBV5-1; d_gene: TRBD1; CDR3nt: TGCGCCAGCAGCTTGGGGGACAGGGTCTATGGCTACACCTTC; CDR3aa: CASSLGDRVYGYTF
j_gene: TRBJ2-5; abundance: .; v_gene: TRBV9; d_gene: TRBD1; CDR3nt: TGTGCCAGCAGCGTAGGGCCGGGACAGGGGTGGGAGACCCAGTACTTC; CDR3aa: CASSVGPGQGWETQYF
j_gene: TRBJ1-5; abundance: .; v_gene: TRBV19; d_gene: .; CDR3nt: TGTGCCAGTAGTATGGGCTCAGGAACGGGCAATCAGCCCCAGCATTTT; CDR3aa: CASSMGSGTGNQPQHF
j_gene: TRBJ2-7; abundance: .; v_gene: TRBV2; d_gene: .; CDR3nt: TGTGCCAGCAGGAGGGAGGCCGTCCCCTCCTACGAGCAGTACTTC; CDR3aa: CASRREAVPSYEQYF
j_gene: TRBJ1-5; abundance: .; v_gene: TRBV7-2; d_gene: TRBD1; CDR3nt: TGTGCCAGCAGCTTAAACAGGGGGGGGAATCAGCCCCAGCATTTT; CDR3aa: CASSLNRGGNQPQHF
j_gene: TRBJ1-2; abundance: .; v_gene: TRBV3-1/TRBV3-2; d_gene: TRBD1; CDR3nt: TGTGCCAGCAGCCCCCAGGGGGCGGCAGGCTACACCTTC; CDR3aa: CASSPQGAAGYTF
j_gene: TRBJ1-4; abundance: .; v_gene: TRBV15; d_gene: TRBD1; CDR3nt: TGTGCCACGCAAGGCGACAGGGGGTATGGGGAAAAACTGTTTTTT; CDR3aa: CATQGDRGYGEKLFF
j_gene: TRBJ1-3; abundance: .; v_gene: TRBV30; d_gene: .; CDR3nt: TGTGCCTGGAGTGTGGCAGGGTTATATAAAGGAAACACCATATATTTT; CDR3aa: CAWSVAGLYKGNTIYF
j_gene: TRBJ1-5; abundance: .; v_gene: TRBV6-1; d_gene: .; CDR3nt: TGTGCCAGCAGTGAAGCTTCGCCAGGGGCGAACGGCAATCAGCCCCAGCATTTT; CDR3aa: CASSEASPGANGNQPQHF
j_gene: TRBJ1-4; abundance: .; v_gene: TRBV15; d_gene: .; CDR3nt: TGTGCCACCAGCAGAGGCGGGCCAACTAATGAAAAACTGTTTTTT; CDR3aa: CATSRGGPTNEKLFF
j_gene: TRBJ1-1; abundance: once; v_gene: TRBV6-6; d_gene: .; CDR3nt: TGTGCCAGCAGCCCGGGGAACACTGAAGCTTTCTTT; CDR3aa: CASSPGNTEAFF
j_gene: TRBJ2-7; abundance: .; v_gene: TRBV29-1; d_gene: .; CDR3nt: TGCAGCGTTGAAGGGCAGGGGTTATACGAGCAGTACTTC; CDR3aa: CSVEGQGLYEQYF
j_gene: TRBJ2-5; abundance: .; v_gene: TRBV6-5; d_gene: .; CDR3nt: TGTGCCAGCAGTTACCTAGGATTCACTCAAGAGACCCAGTACTTC; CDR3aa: CASSYLGFTQETQYF
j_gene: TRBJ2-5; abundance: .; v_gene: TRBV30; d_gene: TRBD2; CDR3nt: TGTGCCGGCGGACTAGCGGGAGTACGGGTCGAAGAGACCCAGTACTTC; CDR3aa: CAGGLAGVRVEETQYF
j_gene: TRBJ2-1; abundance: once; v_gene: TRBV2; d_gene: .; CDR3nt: TGTGCCAGCAGTGTGAGTAGCGCGGGTGAGCAGTTCTTC; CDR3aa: CASSVSSAGEQFF
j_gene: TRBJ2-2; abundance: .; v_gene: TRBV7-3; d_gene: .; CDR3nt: TGTGCCAGCAGCCCCTCGCCGGCCGGGGAGCTGTTTTTT; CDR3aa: CASSPSPAGELFF
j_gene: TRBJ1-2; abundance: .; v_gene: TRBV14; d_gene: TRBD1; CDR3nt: TGTGCCAGCAGCCAAGGGACAGGGTTCGGCTATGGCTACACCTTC; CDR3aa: CASSQGTGFGYGYTF
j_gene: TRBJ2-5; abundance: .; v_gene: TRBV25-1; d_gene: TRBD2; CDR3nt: TGTGCCAGCAGTGAATGGGGGGGAAAGGACCAAGAGACCCAGTACTTC; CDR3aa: CASSEWGGKDQETQYF
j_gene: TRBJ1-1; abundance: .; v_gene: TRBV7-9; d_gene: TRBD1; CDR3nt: TGTGCCAGCAGCCCACAGGGGTTCACTGAAGCTTTCTTT; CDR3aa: CASSPQGFTEAFF
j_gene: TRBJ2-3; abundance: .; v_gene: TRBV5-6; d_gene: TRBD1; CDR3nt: TGTGCCAGCTTGGGACAGGAAGGAGATACGCAGTATTTT; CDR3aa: CASLGQEGDTQYF
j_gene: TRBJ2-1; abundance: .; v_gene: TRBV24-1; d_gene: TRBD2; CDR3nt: TGTGCCACCAGCTCTACCGGGACTAGCGTCCACAATGAGCAGTTCTTC; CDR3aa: CATSSTGTSVHNEQFF
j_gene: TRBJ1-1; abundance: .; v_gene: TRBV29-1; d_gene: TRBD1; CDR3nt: TGCAGCGTTGAGGGGCAGGGGGCGACGTTTAGCAACACTGAAGCTTTCTTT; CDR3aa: CSVEGQGATFSNTEAFF
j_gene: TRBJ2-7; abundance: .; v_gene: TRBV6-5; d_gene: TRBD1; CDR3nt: TGTGCCAGCAGTAATACAGGGGGCGAGTACGAGCAGTACTTC; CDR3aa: CASSNTGGEYEQYF
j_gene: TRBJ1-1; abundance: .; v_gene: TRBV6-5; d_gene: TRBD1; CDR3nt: TGTGCCAGCCGGGACAGGGCTTTTGACACTGAAGCTTTCTTT; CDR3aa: CASRDRAFDTEAFF
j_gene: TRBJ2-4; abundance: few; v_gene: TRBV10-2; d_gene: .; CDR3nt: TGCGCCAGCAGTGAACACGCAGGAAACATTCAGTACTTC; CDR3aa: CASSEHAGNIQYF
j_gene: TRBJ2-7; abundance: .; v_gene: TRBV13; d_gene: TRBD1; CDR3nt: TGTGCCAGCAGCTCGCCGGGACAGGGCCTCTCCTACGAGCAGTACTTC; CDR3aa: CASSSPGQGLSYEQYF
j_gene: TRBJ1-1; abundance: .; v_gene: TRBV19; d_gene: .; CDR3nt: TGTGCCAGTAGTATTAAGGTGTGGACAGCGTTTGAAGCTTTCTTT; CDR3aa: CASSIKVWTAFEAFF
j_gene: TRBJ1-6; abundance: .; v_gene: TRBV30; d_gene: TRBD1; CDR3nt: TGTGCCTGGAGTGTGCTGAGACAGGGCGGTTCACCCCTCCACTTT; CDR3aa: CAWSVLRQGGSPLHF